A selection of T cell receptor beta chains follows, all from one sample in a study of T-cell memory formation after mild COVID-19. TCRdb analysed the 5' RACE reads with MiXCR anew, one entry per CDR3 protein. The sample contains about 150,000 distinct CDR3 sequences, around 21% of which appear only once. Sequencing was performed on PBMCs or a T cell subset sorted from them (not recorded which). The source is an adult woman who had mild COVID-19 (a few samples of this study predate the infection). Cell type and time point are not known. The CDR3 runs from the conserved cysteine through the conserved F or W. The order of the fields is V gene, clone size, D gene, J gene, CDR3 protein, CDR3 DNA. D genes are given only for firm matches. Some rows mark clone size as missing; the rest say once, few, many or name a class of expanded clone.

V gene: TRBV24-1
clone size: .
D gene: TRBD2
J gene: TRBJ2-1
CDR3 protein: CATSDSKTSAGSYNEQFF
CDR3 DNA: TGTGCCACCAGTGATTCGAAGACTAGCGCAGGCTCCTACAATGAGCAGTTCTTC

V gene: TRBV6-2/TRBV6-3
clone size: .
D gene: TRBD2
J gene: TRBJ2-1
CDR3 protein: CASSYGRTSGSFYNEQFF
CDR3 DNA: TGTGCCAGCAGTTATGGTAGGACTAGCGGGAGTTTCTACAATGAGCAGTTCTTC

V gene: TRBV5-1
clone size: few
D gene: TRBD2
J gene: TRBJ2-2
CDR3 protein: CASSLNREVTGELFF
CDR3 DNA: TGCGCCAGCAGCTTGAATCGGGAGGTAACCGGGGAGCTGTTTTTT

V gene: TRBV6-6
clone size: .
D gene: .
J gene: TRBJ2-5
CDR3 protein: CASSYPLGRQETQYF
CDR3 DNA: TGTGCCAGCAGTTACCCCCTGGGCAGACAAGAGACCCAGTACTTC

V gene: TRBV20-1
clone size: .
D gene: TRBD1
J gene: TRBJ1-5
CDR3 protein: CSASPGTGGNQPQHF
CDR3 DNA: TGCAGTGCAAGCCCCGGGACAGGGGGCAATCAGCCCCAGCATTTT

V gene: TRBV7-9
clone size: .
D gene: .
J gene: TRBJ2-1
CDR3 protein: CASSLLSGNRYNEQFF
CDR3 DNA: TGTGCCAGCAGCTTACTCTCGGGGAATCGGTACAATGAGCAGTTCTTC

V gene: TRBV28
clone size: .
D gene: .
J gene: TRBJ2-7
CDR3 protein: CACLDRAYEQYF
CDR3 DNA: TGTGCCTGCTTGGACAGAGCTTACGAGCAGTACTTC

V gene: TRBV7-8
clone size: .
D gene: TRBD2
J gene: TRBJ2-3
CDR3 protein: CASSSKLAVDTDTQYF
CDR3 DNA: TGTGCCAGCAGCTCGAAACTAGCGGTAGACACAGATACGCAGTATTTT

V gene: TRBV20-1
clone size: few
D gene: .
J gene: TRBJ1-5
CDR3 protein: CSASLPLGGNQPQHF
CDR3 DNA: TGCAGTGCTAGTCTCCCCCTGGGGGGCAATCAGCCCCAGCATTTT

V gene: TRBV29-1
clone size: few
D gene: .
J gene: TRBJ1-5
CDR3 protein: CSVLSRDGQPQHF
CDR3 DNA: TGCAGCGTTCTTTCCCGGGATGGGCAGCCCCAGCATTTT

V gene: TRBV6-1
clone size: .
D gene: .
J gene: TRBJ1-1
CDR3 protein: CASSAPTGNTEAFF
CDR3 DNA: TGTGCCAGCAGTGCCCCCACGGGGAACACTGAAGCTTTCTTT

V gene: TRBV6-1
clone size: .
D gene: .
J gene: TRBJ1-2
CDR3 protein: CASKLDSLNNYGYTF
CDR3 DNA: TGTGCCAGCAAATTGGACAGCCTTAATAACTATGGCTACACCTTC

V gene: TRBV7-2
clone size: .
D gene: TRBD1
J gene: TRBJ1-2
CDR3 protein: CASIGGAGTANYGYTF
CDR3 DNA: TGTGCCAGCATCGGAGGGGCCGGGACAGCTAACTATGGCTACACCTTC

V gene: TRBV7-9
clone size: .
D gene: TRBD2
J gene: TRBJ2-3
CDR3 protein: CASSLGLAGGPHTQYF
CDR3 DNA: TGTGCCAGCAGCCTCGGACTAGCGGGGGGGCCGCATACGCAGTATTTT

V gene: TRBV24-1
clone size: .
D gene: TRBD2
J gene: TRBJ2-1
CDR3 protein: CATSELAGGPYNEQFF
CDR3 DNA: TGTGCCACCAGTGAGCTAGCGGGAGGGCCCTACAATGAGCAGTTCTTC

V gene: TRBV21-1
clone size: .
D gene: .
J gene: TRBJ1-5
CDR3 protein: CASSKDGQPQHF
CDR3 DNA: TGTGCCAGCAGCAAAGATGGTCAGCCCCAGCATTTT

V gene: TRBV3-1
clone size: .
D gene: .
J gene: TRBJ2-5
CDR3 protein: CASSQLRGRETQYF
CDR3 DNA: TGTGCCAGCAGCCAACTCAGGGGCCGAGAGACCCAGTACTTC

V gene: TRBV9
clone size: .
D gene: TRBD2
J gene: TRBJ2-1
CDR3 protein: CASSVWASGGAIFF
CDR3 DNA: TGTGCCAGCAGCGTCTGGGCTAGCGGGGGGGCCATATTCTTC

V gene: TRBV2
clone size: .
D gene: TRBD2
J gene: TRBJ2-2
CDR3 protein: CASGREQGTGELFF
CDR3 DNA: TGTGCCAGCGGGCGGGAGCAAGGCACCGGGGAGCTGTTTTTT

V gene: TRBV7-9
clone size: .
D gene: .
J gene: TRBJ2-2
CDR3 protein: CASSSDTSTGELFF
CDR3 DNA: TGTGCCAGCAGCTCGGATACAAGCACCGGGGAGCTGTTTTTT

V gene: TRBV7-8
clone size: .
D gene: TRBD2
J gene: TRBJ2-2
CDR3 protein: CASSWTSGNTGELFF
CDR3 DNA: TGTGCCAGCAGCTGGACTAGCGGGAACACCGGGGAGCTGTTTTTT

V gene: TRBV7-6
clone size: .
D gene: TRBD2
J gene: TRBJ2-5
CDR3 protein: CASSPSGAFWTQYF
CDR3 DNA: TGTGCCAGCTCCCCTAGCGGGGCCTTTTGGACCCAGTACTTC

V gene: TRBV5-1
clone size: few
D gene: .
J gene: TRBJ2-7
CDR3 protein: CASSLGGPIYEQYF
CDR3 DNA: TGCGCCAGCAGCTTGGGGGGTCCCATCTACGAGCAGTACTTC

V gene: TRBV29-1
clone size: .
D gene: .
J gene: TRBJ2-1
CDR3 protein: CSVGGARGEQFF
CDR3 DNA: TGCAGCGTTGGGGGGGCCAGAGGTGAGCAGTTCTTC

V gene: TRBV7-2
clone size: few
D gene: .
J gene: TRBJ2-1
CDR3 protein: CASGNYNEQFF
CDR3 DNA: TGTGCCAGCGGCAACTACAATGAGCAGTTCTTC